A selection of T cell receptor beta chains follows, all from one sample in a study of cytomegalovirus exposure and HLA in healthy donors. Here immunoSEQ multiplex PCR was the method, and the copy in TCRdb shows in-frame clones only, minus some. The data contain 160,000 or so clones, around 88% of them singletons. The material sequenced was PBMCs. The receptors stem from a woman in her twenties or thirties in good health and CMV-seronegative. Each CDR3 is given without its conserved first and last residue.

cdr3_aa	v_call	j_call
ASSLGLAGDNEQF	TRBV27	TRBJ2-1
ASSEVQGTGELF	TRBV6-4	TRBJ2-2
ASSLGGTVDEAF	TRBV7-9	TRBJ1-1
ASSLPGWETQY	TRBV7-9	TRBJ2-5
ASSGLDRAKNIQY	TRBV2	TRBJ2-4
ASSVVGGSGANVLT	TRBV9	TRBJ2-6
ASSRQGTYGYT	TRBV13	TRBJ1-2
ASSVFGTSGYNEQF	TRBV9	TRBJ2-1
ASSFPSSGLGGDTQY	TRBV5-4	TRBJ2-3
ASSIVSGGNTGELF	TRBV19	TRBJ2-2
ASSLYGGGDTEAF	TRBV7-6	TRBJ1-1
ASSLRGGLRYEQY	TRBV28	TRBJ2-7
ASSEARDRPYGYT	TRBV6-1	TRBJ1-2
ASSGTGITGNTIY	TRBV2	TRBJ1-3
ASSLTGSSQPQH	TRBV7-2	TRBJ1-5
ASSVDSGAYNEQF	TRBV2	TRBJ2-1
AWSVLEDTQY	TRBV30	TRBJ2-3
ASIGTSGSNEQF	TRBV27	TRBJ2-1
SARSRAEAF	TRBV20-1	TRBJ1-1
ASSSLRFQPQH	TRBV27	TRBJ1-5
ASSLQGMYEQY	TRBV5-1	-
ASSPRTSRNYEQY	TRBV9	-
ASSVGLAGGVETQY	TRBV9	TRBJ2-5
ASSEFGGGASNYGYT	TRBV25-1	TRBJ1-2
ASSPYGDPGEQY	TRBV6-5	TRBJ2-7
ASSQVLGSGRVNEQF	TRBV4-2	TRBJ2-1
ASSLSGEQY	TRBV27	TRBJ2-7
ASSLSPQEPQH	TRBV28	TRBJ1-5
ASRRTGGNEKLF	TRBV6-5	TRBJ1-4
ASSPSQNNNEQF	TRBV18	TRBJ2-1
ASKPRTGLFPEAF	TRBV27	TRBJ1-1
ASSLGRATVELF	TRBV13	TRBJ2-2